This T cell receptor beta chain emerged from a study of T cell responses to AZD1222 COVID-19 vaccine. Broader study findings: Unmutated variant regions are reportedly targeted by nearly half of spike-specific TCRs. The repertoires were collected only after the peak T cell response. Donors, mostly white British, included more females; clonal diversity was possibly underestimated.

Regarding this clone: Its antigen is not known.

Produced via immunoSEQ multiplex PCR; TCRdb's table is partial and in-frame only. The sample holds fewer than 50,000 clones, 60% to 85% seen once. Trimming stripped 6 bases from V and 4 bases from J, with 9 bases between. Germline V gene data show CDR1 as SNHLY and CDR2 as FYNNEI. This CDR3 is 12 amino acids long. This rearrangement joins TRBV2 to TRBJ1-1; no firm D call. The starting material was peripheral blood, obtained on day 0 of AZD1222 vaccination. This receptor was obtained from an adult in good health. In nucleotides, the CDR3 is TGTGCCAGCAGCGGACGGGGCACTGAAGCTTTCTTT. Protein: CASSGRGTEAFF. Together with reference TRBV2 and TRBJ1-1, the CDR3 gives the full variable domain: EPEVTQTPSHQVTQMGQEVILRCVPISNHLYFYWYRQILGQKVEFLVSFYNNEISEKSEIFDDQFSVERPDGSNFTLKIRSTKLEDSAMYFCASSGRGTEAFFGQGTRLTVV.